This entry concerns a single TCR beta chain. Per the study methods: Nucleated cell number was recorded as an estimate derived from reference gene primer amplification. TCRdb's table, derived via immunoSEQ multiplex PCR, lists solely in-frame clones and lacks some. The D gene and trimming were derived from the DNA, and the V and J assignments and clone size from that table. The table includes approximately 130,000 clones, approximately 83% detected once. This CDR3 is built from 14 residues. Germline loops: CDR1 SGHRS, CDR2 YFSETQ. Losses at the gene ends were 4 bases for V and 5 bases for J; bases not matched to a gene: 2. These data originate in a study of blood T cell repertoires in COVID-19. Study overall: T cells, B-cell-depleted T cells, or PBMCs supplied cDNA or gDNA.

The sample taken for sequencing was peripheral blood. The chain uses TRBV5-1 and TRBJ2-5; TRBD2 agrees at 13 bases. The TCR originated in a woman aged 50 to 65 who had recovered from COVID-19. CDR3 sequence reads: CASSQGLAGETQYF. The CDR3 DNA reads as TGCGCCAGCAGCCAGGGACTAGCGGGGGAGACCCAGTACTTC.